Here is one T cell receptor (beta chain) with its context. Its antigen remains unknown. The data stem from a study of long-term antiretroviral therapy in people with HIV. Study-wide findings and caveats: Repertoires from HIV showed CDR3 length ranges narrower than those of controls. Dating from about 2004 to 2017, the blood was possibly obtained under older ART regimens.

This CDR3 comprises 15 residues. Germline lookup yields CDR1 SGHRS and CDR2 YFSETQ. Trimming removed 1 base from V and 6 bases from J, with 15 bases in between. Clinicians in the United States treated all participants with HIV. The authors ran the immunoSEQ assay, v3.0, at survey level. Some clones are missing from TCRdb's copy, which holds only in-frame ones; the method was immunoSEQ multiplex PCR. The table shows approximately 35,000 clones, with 97% occurring only once. Sequencing was performed on unsorted PBMCs, taken 6.9 years after starting antiretroviral therapy. This TCR derives from a man aged 30 to 45 with HIV. The chain joins TRBV5-1 to TRBJ2-3; D possibly corresponds to TRBD2 (5 bases). CDR3 protein: CASSLLSLGFDTQYF. CDR3 nucleotide sequence: TGCGCCAGCAGCTTGTTGTCACTAGGATTTGATACGCAGTATTTT.